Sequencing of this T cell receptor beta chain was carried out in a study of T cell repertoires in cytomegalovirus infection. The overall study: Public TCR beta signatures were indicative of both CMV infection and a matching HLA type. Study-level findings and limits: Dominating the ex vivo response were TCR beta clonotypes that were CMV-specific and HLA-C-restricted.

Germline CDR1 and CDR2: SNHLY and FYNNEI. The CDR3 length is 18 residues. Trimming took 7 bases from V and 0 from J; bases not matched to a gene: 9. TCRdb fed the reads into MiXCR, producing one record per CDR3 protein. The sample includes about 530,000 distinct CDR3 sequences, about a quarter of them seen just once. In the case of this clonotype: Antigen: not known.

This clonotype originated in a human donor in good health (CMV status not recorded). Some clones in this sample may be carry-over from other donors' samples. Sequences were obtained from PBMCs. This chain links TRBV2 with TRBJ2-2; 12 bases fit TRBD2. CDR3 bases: TGTGCCAGCAATAAACCCAGACTAGCGGGGGCGAACACCGGGGAGCTGTTTTTT. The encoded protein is CASNKPRLAGANTGELFF.